This T cell receptor beta chain was sequenced for a study of blood T cell repertoires in COVID-19. CDR1 is SGHNT, CDR2 YENEEA, per germline. Trimming cost V 2 bases and J 4 bases, with 8 bases left between them. This CDR3 is built from 13 residues. Method: immunoSEQ multiplex PCR; TCRdb's copy keeps in-frame clones and lacks some. Here the sample spans around 300,000 clones, 87% being singletons. What was sequenced was PBMCs or T cells enriched from blood (not recorded which). The chain couples TRBV11-3 to TRBJ1-1, with unresolved D. This clonotype was sampled from a woman aged 40 to 49 who had recovered from COVID-19. DNA for the CDR3: TGTGCCAGCAGCTTAACGGGTGCCACTGAAGCTTTCTTT. It codes for CASSLTGATEAFF.